These T cell receptor beta chains were read from a single sample in a study of blood T cell repertoires in COVID-19. Assay used: immunoSEQ multiplex PCR; TCRdb lists only in-frame clones, some missing. The sample lists under 300,000 clones; more than 75% were seen once. The source material was peripheral blood. The receptors were sampled from a woman between 55 and 75 years old with active or convalescent COVID-19. CDR3s include the opening cysteine and the closing phenylalanine or tryptophan. The D gene is left open where the match is weak. Size is stated for part of the rows, as once, few or many counts, or as a class when the clone is expanded.

>TRBJ1-2|TRBV6-2/TRBV6-3|.|.
TGTGCCAGCAGTGAGGGCGCTGCCTACTATGGCTACACCTTC
CASSEGAAYYGYTF
>TRBJ2-3|TRBV7-2|once|TRBD2
TGTGCCAGCAGCTTAGCCCCGCCCACTAGCGGGGGTACCCCTAGCACAGATACGCAGTATTTT
CASSLAPPTSGGTPSTDTQYF
>TRBJ2-5|TRBV5-8|.|TRBD1
TGTGCCAGCAGCGCCGGGACAGGGGGGACCCAAGAGACCCAGTACTTC
CASSAGTGGTQETQYF
>TRBJ1-2|TRBV30|.|.
TGTGCCTGGTCCTTCGGACAGTTCTATGGCTACACCTTC
CAWSFGQFYGYTF
>TRBJ1-4|TRBV6-2/TRBV6-3|.|TRBD1
TGTGCCAGCAGTTCCCGACAGGGCGAAAAACTGTTTTTT
CASSSRQGEKLFF
>TRBJ1-2|TRBV3-1/TRBV3-2|once|.
TGTGCCAGCAGCCAAGATAGAGGAGGGACTCCAAACTATGGCTACACCTTC
CASSQDRGGTPNYGYTF
>TRBJ2-1|TRBV2|few|.
TGTGCCAGCCTACTACCTAGCAAGTCCTACAATGAGCAGTTCTTC
CASLLPSKSYNEQFF
>TRBJ2-1|TRBV29-1|once|.
TGCAGCGTTGGGCCCTACAATGAGCAGTTCTTC
CSVGPYNEQFF
>TRBJ2-5|TRBV19|.|TRBD2
TGTGCCAGTAGTTCACCCCGGACTAGCAGGCAGACCCAGTACTTC
CASSSPRTSRQTQYF
>TRBJ2-3|TRBV9|.|TRBD2
TGTGCCAGCAGCGAGCGACTAGCGGGGGGGCCAGATACGCAGTATTTT
CASSERLAGGPDTQYF
>TRBJ1-1|TRBV29-1|.|TRBD1
TGCAGCGTTGTGGGACAGGGGTCAACTGAAGCTTTCTTT
CSVVGQGSTEAFF
>TRBJ2-1|TRBV4-2|.|TRBD2
TGTGCCAGCAGCCGAGCCGGGACTAGCGGGGTGAGCTCCTACAATGAGCAGTTCTTC
CASSRAGTSGVSSYNEQFF
>TRBJ1-1|TRBV4-3|few|TRBD1
TGCGCCAGCAGCCAAGGCGACAACAGGGGGCGCGAAGCTTTCTTT
CASSQGDNRGREAFF
>TRBJ1-4|TRBV7-9|.|TRBD1
TGTGCCAGTACTCAGGGGGGAAATGAAAAACTGTTTTTT
CASTQGGNEKLFF
>TRBJ2-7|TRBV18|.|.
TGTGCCAGCTCACGTTCCCAGGTGCAGGGGAACGAGCAGTACTTC
CASSRSQVQGNEQYF
>TRBJ2-1|TRBV18|.|TRBD2
TGTGCCAGCTCACCCATAGCGGGGCTGAGGGATGAGCAGTTCTTC
CASSPIAGLRDEQFF
>TRBJ1-1|TRBV4-2|.|.
TGTGCCAGCAGCCAAGTGGGGGGGCTAAACACTGAAGCTTTCTTT
CASSQVGGLNTEAFF
>TRBJ1-2|TRBV6-5|.|.
TGTGCCAGCATCGGGACAAATAACTATGGCTACACCTTC
CASIGTNNYGYTF
>TRBJ2-1|TRBV6-2/TRBV6-3|once|.
TGTGCCAGCAGTTACTTGGGGACATACAGCTCCTACAATGAGCAGTTCTTC
CASSYLGTYSSYNEQFF
>TRBJ1-3|TRBV29-1|.|TRBD1
TGCAGCGGACTCGCGGGACAGGGAAACACCATATATTTT
CSGLAGQGNTIYF
>TRBJ2-1|TRBV7-3|once|.
TGTGCCAGCAGCTCTAATATACAGGTCTTAAGGGCTCGGGACAATGAGCAGTTCTTC
CASSSNIQVLRARDNEQFF
>TRBJ2-3|TRBV19|.|TRBD2
TGTGCCAGTAGCAGCGGACTAGCGGGCGATACTAGCACAGATACGCAGTATTTT
CASSSGLAGDTSTDTQYF
>TRBJ2-7|TRBV29-1|.|.
TGCAGCGTTGTTGGCCACCTTCTCCACGAGCAGTACTTC
CSVVGHLLHEQYF
>TRBJ1-1|TRBV6-5|.|.
TGTGCCAGCAGTTATCGGGGTTTCACTGAAGCTTTCTTT
CASSYRGFTEAFF